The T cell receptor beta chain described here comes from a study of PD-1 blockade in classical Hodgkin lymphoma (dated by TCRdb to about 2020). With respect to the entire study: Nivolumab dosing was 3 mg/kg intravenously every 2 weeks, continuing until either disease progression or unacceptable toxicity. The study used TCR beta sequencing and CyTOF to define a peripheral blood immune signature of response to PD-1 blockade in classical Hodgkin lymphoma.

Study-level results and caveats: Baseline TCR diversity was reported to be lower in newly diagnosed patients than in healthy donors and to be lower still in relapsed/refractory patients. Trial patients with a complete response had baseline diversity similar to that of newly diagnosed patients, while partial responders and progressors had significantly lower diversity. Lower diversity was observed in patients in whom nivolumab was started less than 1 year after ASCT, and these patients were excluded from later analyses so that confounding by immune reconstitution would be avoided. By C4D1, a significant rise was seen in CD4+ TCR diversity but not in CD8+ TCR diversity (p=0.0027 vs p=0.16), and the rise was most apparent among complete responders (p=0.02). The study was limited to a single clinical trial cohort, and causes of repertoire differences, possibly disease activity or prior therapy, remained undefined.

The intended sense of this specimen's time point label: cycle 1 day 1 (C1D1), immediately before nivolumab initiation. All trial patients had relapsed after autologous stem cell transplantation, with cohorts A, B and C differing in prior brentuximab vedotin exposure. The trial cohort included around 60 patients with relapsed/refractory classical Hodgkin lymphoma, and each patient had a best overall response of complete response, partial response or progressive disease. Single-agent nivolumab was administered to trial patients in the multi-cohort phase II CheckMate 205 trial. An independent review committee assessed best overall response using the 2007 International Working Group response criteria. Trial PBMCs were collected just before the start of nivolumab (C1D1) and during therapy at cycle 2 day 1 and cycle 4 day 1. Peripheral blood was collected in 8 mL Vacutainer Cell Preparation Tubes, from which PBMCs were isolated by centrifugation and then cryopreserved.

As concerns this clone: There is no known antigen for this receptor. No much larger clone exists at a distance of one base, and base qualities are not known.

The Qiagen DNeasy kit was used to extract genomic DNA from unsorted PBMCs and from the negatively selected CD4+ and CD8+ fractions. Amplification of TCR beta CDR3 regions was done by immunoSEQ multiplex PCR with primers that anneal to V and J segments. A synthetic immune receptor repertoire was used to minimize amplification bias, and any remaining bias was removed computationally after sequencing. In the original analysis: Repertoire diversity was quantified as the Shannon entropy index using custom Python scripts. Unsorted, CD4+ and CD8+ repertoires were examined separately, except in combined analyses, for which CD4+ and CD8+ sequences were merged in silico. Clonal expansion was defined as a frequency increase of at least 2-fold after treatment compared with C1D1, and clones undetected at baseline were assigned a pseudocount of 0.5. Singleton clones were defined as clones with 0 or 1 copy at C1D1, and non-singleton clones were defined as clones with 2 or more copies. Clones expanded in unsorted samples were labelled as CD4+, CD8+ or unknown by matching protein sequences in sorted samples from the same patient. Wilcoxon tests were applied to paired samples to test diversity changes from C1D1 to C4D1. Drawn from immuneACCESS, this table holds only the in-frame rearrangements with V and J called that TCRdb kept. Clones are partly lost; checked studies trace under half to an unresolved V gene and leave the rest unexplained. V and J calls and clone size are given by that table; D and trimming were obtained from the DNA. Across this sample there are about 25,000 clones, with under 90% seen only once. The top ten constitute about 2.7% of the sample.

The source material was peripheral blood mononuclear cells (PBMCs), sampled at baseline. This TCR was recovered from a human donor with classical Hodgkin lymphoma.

The nucleotide sequence is TGTGCCAGCAGCTCATTGGGACGAGGCACAGGGGTTAATTCACCCCTCCACTTT. Translated, it gives CASSSLGRGTGVNSPLHF. This receptor chain uses TRBV5-6 and TRBJ1-6; the central 7 bases match TRBD1. Trimming takes 3 bases off V and 6 bases off J; junction bases not matched to a gene: 15. From its cysteine to its phenylalanine, the CDR3 spans 18 amino acids. CDR3 DNA only is kept here, 54 bases in frame from base 1. CDR1 SGHDT and CDR2 YYEEEE are derived from the germline V gene.